This is a list of T cell receptor beta chains from one sample in a study of blood T cell repertoires in COVID-19. TCRdb's copy holds only in-frame clones and misses some; the assay was immunoSEQ multiplex PCR. The sample consists of about 280,000 clones, almost 85% of them appearing once. Sequenced sample: peripheral blood. All receptors derive from a man aged 50-59 years with active or convalescent COVID-19. Each CDR3 is given with its conserved first and last residue. D genes are given only for firm matches. The size of a clone is reported for some rows only, either as once, few or many, or as a class for expanded clones.

v_gene,abundance,j_gene,d_gene,CDR3aa,CDR3nt
TRBV11-2,.,TRBJ2-1,TRBD1,CASRGHWGTAYNEQFF,TGTGCCAGCAGAGGACATTGGGGGACAGCCTACAATGAGCAGTTCTTC
TRBV4-2,.,TRBJ2-7,.,CASSSAQGWEQYF,TGTGCCAGCAGTTCGGCCCAGGGGTGGGAGCAGTACTTC
TRBV5-1,.,TRBJ2-3,TRBD1,CASSPQGVYGTDTQYF,TGCGCCAGCAGCCCACAGGGGGTCTATGGCACAGATACGCAGTATTTT
TRBV9,.,TRBJ2-5,.,CASSVVGGGVQETQYF,TGTGCCAGCAGCGTAGTCGGTGGGGGCGTCCAAGAGACCCAGTACTTC
TRBV6-5,.,TRBJ1-1,TRBD1,CASSLGQGARSAEAFF,TGTGCCAGCAGTTTAGGACAGGGGGCTAGAAGTGCTGAAGCTTTCTTT
TRBV5-6,.,TRBJ2-1,TRBD1,CASTTRGTGWNEQFF,TGTGCCAGCACCACGAGGGGGACAGGGTGGAATGAGCAGTTCTTC
TRBV9,.,TRBJ2-2,.,CASSVNQGGANTGELFF,TGTGCCAGCAGCGTCAATCAGGGGGGAGCGAACACCGGGGAGCTGTTTTTT
TRBV5-1,few,TRBJ2-7,TRBD2,CASSAGTSGYEQYF,TGCGCCAGCAGTGCCGGGACTAGCGGCTACGAGCAGTACTTC
TRBV28,.,TRBJ1-1,TRBD1,CASSPGTGGYLNTEAFF,TGTGCCAGCAGTCCCGGGACAGGGGGCTACTTGAACACTGAAGCTTTCTTT
TRBV6-5,.,TRBJ1-1,.,CASKRSMNTEAFF,TGTGCCAGTAAGAGATCCATGAACACTGAAGCTTTCTTT
TRBV20-1,.,TRBJ2-5,.,CSASTLSTQYF,TGCAGTGCCTCTACTTTGTCGACCCAGTACTTC
TRBV28,.,TRBJ2-3,.,CASEGGTPTDTQYF,TGTGCCAGCGAGGGCGGGACCCCCACAGATACGCAGTATTTT
TRBV7-3,.,TRBJ2-2,.,CASSITGELFF,TGTGCCAGCAGCATAACCGGGGAGCTGTTTTTT
TRBV5-8,.,TRBJ1-1,.,CASSLDRLNTEAFF,TGTGCCAGCAGCTTGGACAGATTGAACACTGAAGCTTTCTTT
TRBV7-8,once,TRBJ1-5,TRBD1,CASSLDRAPPYGNQPQHF,TGTGCCAGCAGCCTGGACAGGGCTCCTCCGTATGGCAATCAGCCCCAGCATTTT